What follows are 17 T cell receptor beta chains derived from one specimen sequenced in a study of T-cell reconstitution after alpha-beta-depleted transplantation in children. Using unique molecular identifiers, the investigators prepared the TCRbeta library. Each CDR3 protein is one row after TCRdb ran MiXCR on the PCR reads. Of about 500,000 distinct CDR3 sequences detected, 30% to 35% appear once; the ten largest clones hold around 2.5%. Material: PBMCs from the stem cell graft donor, obtained from the stem cell graft. These receptor sequences come from a human donor who donated a stem cell graft to a child with aplastic anemia.

This clonotype was counted between two and nine times. The chain uses TRBV29-1 and TRBJ2-7; 7 nucleotides match TRBD1. Germline values: CDR1 SQVTM, CDR2 ANQGSEA. The CDR3 sequence is 13 residues long. J lost 1 base, V lost 7 bases, and 7 bases had no gene match. In DNA, the CDR3 is TGCAGCGGTTGCCGGACAGGTTCCTACGAGCAGTACGTC. As protein: CSGCRTGSYEQYV.

This chain uses TRBV12-3 or TRBV12-4 with TRBJ2-1; the match to TRBD1 covers 9 bases. Trimming took 9 bases from V and 7 from J; bases not matched to a gene: 10. The CDR3 has 14 residues. CDR3 protein: CARPRGTGSNEQFF. As DNA, the CDR3 is TGTGCCAGACCACGGGGGACAGGGAGTAATGAGCAGTTCTTC.

This clonotype was recorded a few times. The rearrangement links TRBV5-4 to TRBJ2-3; 9 bases map to TRBD2. The V and J ends lost 1 base and 2 bases, in that order; junction bases with no gene match: 5. Germline assignment: CDR1 SGHNT and CDR2 YYREEE (reference sequence). This CDR3 region has 16 residues. The CDR3 DNA sequence: TGTGCCAGCAGCTTGACCAGCGGGAGGTTCACAGATACGCAGTATTTT. It encodes CASSLTSGRFTDTQYF. The full variable domain, in which reference TRBV5-4 and TRBJ2-3 provide the parts outside the CDR3, is ETGVTQSPTHLIKTRGQQVTLRCSSQSGHNTVSWYQQALGQGPQFIFQYYREEENGRGNFPPRFSGLQFPNYSSELNVNALELDDSALYLCASSLTSGRFTDTQYFGPGTRLTVL.

V and J are TRBV5-1 and TRBJ2-6, with D maybe TRBD2 (5 bases). CDR3 length equals 19 residues. Germline assignment: CDR1 SGHRS and CDR2 YFSETQ. Deletions cut 5 bases from V and 0 bases from J, with 21 bases between. In DNA, the CDR3 is TGCGCCAGCAGTCTCGGGGTAGGTTATACCATCTCTGGGGCCAACGTCCTGACTTTC. It encodes CASSLGVGYTISGANVLTF.

This clonotype has just a few counts. The chain joins TRBV6-1 to TRBJ2-3; weak D call: TRBD2 (6 bases). The germline V gene encodes CDR1 MNHNS and CDR2 SASEGT. The CDR3 runs to 18 residues. The V gene lost 6 bases and the J gene lost 0 bases, with 22 bases spanning the gap. The CDR3 region is CASRAAVGRGASTDTQYF. In DNA, the CDR3 is TGTGCCAGCAGAGCCGCCGTCGGACGCGGGGCTAGCACAGATACGCAGTATTTT.

This clonotype was seen more than once but under ten times. V is TRBV12-3 or TRBV12-4 and J is TRBJ2-7; 8 nucleotides match TRBD2. Trimming removed 7 bases from V and 3 bases from J; junction bases left unmatched: 8. The CDR3 covers 14 residues. The CDR3 sequence is CASIRTSLIYEQYV. The CDR3 DNA reads TGTGCCAGCATTCGGACTAGCCTCATCTACGAGCAGTACGTC.

The chain joins TRBV19 to TRBJ2-1; TRBD2 matches at 8 bases. The V gene end was trimmed by 6 bases and the J gene end by 6 bases; junction bases not matched to a gene: 16. CDR1 and CDR2 (germline): LNHDA, SQIVND (reference sequence). The CDR3 consists of 17 residues. In nucleotides, the CDR3 is TGTGCCAGTAGCAAAAGCCCCCCCAGCGGGAGTATCAATGAGCAGTTCTTC. It codes for CASSKSPPSGSINEQFF.

This clonotype was picked up one time. The genes are TRBV4-2 and TRBJ2-3; D unresolved. Trimming took off 1 base at V and 1 base at J, with 12 bases between the two ends. CDR3 size: 16 residues. Per the germline V gene, CDR1 is LGHNA and CDR2 is YNFKEQ. The CDR3 DNA reads as TGTGCCAGCAGCCAAGCGCCGGGCGAGGGCACAGATACGCAGTATTTT. Amino acid sequence: CASSQAPGEGTDTQYF.

This clonotype showed up just a few times. J is TRBJ2-3 and V is TRBV6-5; no clear D. V lost 0 bases to trimming and J lost 4 bases, with 8 bases between them. The germline V gene encodes CDR1 MNHEY and CDR2 SVGAGI. CDR3 length: 14 amino acids. CDR3 region: CASSYSPTSDTQYF. The CDR3, as DNA: TGTGCCAGCAGTTACTCGCCCACTTCAGATACGCAGTATTTT.

The chain has TRBV3-1 and TRBJ2-4; tentatively, D is TRBD1 (6 bases). The CDR3 sequence is 17 residues long. Germline CDR1 is LGHDT and CDR2 is YNNKEL (reference sequence). The V gene lost 6 bases and the J gene lost 2 bases, with 20 bases spanning the gap. CDR3 DNA sequence: TGTGCCAGCAGTCACATCGGACAGTTTGGAACCAAAAACATTCAGTACTTC. This gives the protein CASSHIGQFGTKNIQYF.

V and J are TRBV7-2 and TRBJ1-5; D not resolved. The CDR3 loop spans 13 amino acids. V was clipped by 5 bases and J by 4 bases, with 9 bases between them. In germline, CDR1 is SGHTA, CDR2 FQGNSA. The DNA for the CDR3 is TGTGCCAGCAGCCCGGGGATGAATCAGCCCCAGCATTTT. Protein: CASSPGMNQPQHF.

This clonotype was seen more than once but under ten times. The chain has TRBV5-1 and TRBJ1-2; D not resolved. The CDR3 contains 14 residues. Germline V gene sequence: CDR1 SGHRS, CDR2 YFSETQ. V lost 0 bases, J lost 0 bases, and 6 bases lay in between. CDR3 protein: CASSLAQSNYGYTF. In DNA, the CDR3 is TGCGCCAGCAGCTTGGCACAGTCTAACTATGGCTACACCTTC.

The chain carries TRBV7-2 and TRBJ2-5; TRBD1 agrees at 8 bases. V lost 3 bases to trimming and J lost 5 bases; unmatched junction nucleotides: 11. Germline V gives CDR1 SGHTA, CDR2 FQGNSA. This CDR3 has 16 residues. DNA of the CDR3: TGTGCCAGCAGCTTCAACGGACAGGGAATGTCGGAGACCCAGTACTTC. This codes for CASSFNGQGMSETQYF.

The genes are TRBV11-2 and TRBJ2-1; TRBD2 matches at 8 bases. V was clipped by 2 bases and J by 4 bases; unmatched bases: 7. The CDR3 extends over 16 amino acids. Germline assignment: CDR1 SGHAT and CDR2 FQNNGV. The DNA of the CDR3 is TGTGCCAGCAGCTTAAGGGGGGCGGGAGGATACAATGAGCAGTTCTTC. It yields the protein CASSLRGAGGYNEQFF.

The chain has TRBV20-1 and TRBJ2-7; D call uncertain. This CDR3 is 14 amino acids long. The ends were cut back, 4 bases at V and 0 bases at J, with 13 bases in the middle. Germline assignment: CDR1 DFQATT and CDR2 SNEGSKA (reference sequence). This chain's CDR3 is CSATDVRSSYEQYF. The CDR3, as DNA: TGCAGTGCTACCGACGTGAGGAGCTCCTACGAGCAGTACTTC.

This clonotype was picked up many times. This chain links TRBV6-5 with TRBJ2-3; 8 positions agree with TRBD2. This CDR3 spans 19 amino acids. Germline assignment: CDR1 MNHEY and CDR2 SVGAGI. V dropped 2 bases and J dropped 0; count of bases not matched to a gene: 13. The CDR3 sequence: CASSYRAGGSLSSTDTQYF. CDR3 nucleotides: TGTGCCAGCAGTTACCGGGCGGGAGGATCCCTAAGCAGCACAGATACGCAGTATTTT.

This clonotype was detected a few times. The chain uses TRBV9 and TRBJ2-7, with TRBD1 matching 9 bases. This CDR3 contains 14 residues. Per germline, CDR1 SGDLS and CDR2 YYNGEE. J gave up 3 bases and V 3 bases, and 4 bases lay outside the gene matches. In DNA, the CDR3 is TGTGCCAGCAGCGCAAGGGACAGGGTCTACGAGCAGTACTTC. This codes for CASSARDRVYEQYF. The whole variable domain, remainder taken from reference TRBV9 and TRBJ2-7, is DSGVTQTPKHLITATGQRVTLRCSPRSGDLSVYWYQQSLDQGLQFLIQYYNGEERAKGNILERFSAQQFPDLHSELNLSSLELGDSALYFCASSARDRVYEQYFGPGTRLTVT.